The 21 T cell receptor beta chains below were found in one sample sequenced in a study. Using its own MiXCR run on the 5' RACE reads, TCRdb lists one record per CDR3 protein. The profile shows about 55,000 distinct CDR3 sequences, about a sixth of them singletons. The material sequenced was naive CD4+ T cells sorted from blood. Subset specified: naive CD4+ T cells, CD4+CD45RA+CD25-. These receptors came from a female donor with breast cancer.

The gene calls are TRBV27 and TRBJ1-3, with D uncertain. CDR3 length: 15 residues. CDR1 is MNHEY and CDR2 is SMNVEV in the germline V gene (reference sequence). The V gene lost 5 bases and the J gene lost 0 bases, with 11 bases spanning the gap. CDR3 residues: CASSPRSGSGNTIYF. CDR3 bases: TGTGCCAGCAGTCCCCGTTCGGGCTCTGGAAACACCATATATTTT.

This clonotype has a count of ten or more. The chain recombines TRBV5-1 with TRBJ2-1; no definite D call. Trimming left V 4 bases short and J 3 bases short, with 11 bases between. Germline loops: CDR1 SGHRS, CDR2 YFSETQ. CDR3 length: 14 residues. CDR3 protein: CASSHPGFYNEQFF. The CDR3 DNA reads as TGCGCCAGCAGCCATCCTGGGTTCTACAATGAGCAGTTCTTC.

This clonotype was detected once. This rearrangement joins TRBV10-3 to TRBJ2-1; 9 bases match TRBD2. CDR3 length: 15 amino acids. The J segment lost 3 bases and the V segment lost 4 bases, leaving 4 bases of the junction unmatched. Germline CDR1 is ENHRY and CDR2 is SYGVKD. CDR3 protein: CAISGGTSSYNEQFF. Written as DNA, the CDR3 is TGTGCCATCAGTGGGGGGACTAGCAGCTACAATGAGCAGTTCTTC.

This clonotype appeared a few times. The chain joins TRBV28 to TRBJ2-7; D remains ambiguous. The CDR3 length is 16 residues. Germline V gene lookup returns CDR1 MDHEN and CDR2 SYDVKM. The V end was cut by 1 base, the J end by 1 base, with 14 bases between. CDR3 coding DNA: TGTGCCAGCAGTTTATTGTCCGGGCTAGGATCCTACGAGCAGTACTTC. Translating it yields CASSLLSGLGSYEQYF.

To note about this clonotype: At one end the junction does not follow the germline gene, possibly because of a read error. The chain recombines TRBV6-1 with TRBJ1-1; maybe TRBD1 (5 bases). This CDR3 is 15 amino acids long. Germline lookup yields CDR1 MNHNS and CDR2 SASEGT. The CDR3 region has the DNA TGTGCCAGCGGGGGGGGTTTCTACACTAACACTGGAGCTTTCTTT. Amino acid sequence: CASGGGFYTNTGAFF.

Ten or more counts support this clonotype. This sequence joins TRBV7-9 and TRBJ2-1, with TRBD1 identical over 10 bases. CDR1 is SEHNR and CDR2 is FQNEAQ in the germline V gene (reference sequence). Losses at the gene ends were 6 bases for V and 7 bases for J; bases not matched to a gene: 9. CDR3 length equals 15 residues. The chain's CDR3 is CASSPRTGGGNEQFF. CDR3 in DNA: TGTGCCAGCAGTCCAAGGACAGGGGGAGGGAATGAGCAGTTCTTC.

Concerning this clonotype itself: A much larger clone differs by one base, so this may be a read error. The V call is TRBV7-9, the J call TRBJ1-2; 7 nucleotides match TRBD1. CDR1 is SEHNR and CDR2 is FQNEAQ in the germline V gene (reference sequence). CDR3 length equals 17 residues. The trim removed 0 bases at V and 2 bases at J, leaving 9 bases unmatched. The CDR3 loop is CASSLANLRQGNYGYTF. CDR3 in DNA: TGTGCCAGCAGCTTAGCGAATCTGAGACAGGGAAACTATGGCTACACCTTC.

This clonotype was recorded a few times. The chain links TRBV5-1 to TRBJ1-2, with 9 bases aligning to TRBD1. The CDR3 has 13 amino acids. CDR1 is SGHRS and CDR2 is YFSETQ in the germline V gene. Trimming removed 3 bases from V and 5 bases from J; junction bases left unmatched: 2. The chain's CDR3 is CASSSGQGYGYTF. CDR3 in DNA: TGCGCCAGCAGCTCGGGACAGGGATATGGCTACACCTTC.

In its sample, this clonotype was seen a few times. The genes are TRBV7-9 and TRBJ2-1; D unresolved. V was trimmed by 0 bases and J by 12 bases, leaving 12 bases between them. Germline V gene lookup returns CDR1 SEHNR and CDR2 FQNEAQ (reference sequence). The length of the CDR3 is 13 residues. The CDR3 spells CASSLARDSLQFF. The CDR3 nucleotides are TGTGCCAGCAGCTTAGCGCGCGACTCTTTGCAGTTCTTC.

The sample holds a few counts of this clonotype. The chain joins TRBV29-1 to TRBJ2-3; TRBD2 matches at 10 bases. The V segment lost 7 bases and the J segment 2 bases; nucleotides outside the gene matches: 6. From germline, CDR1 is SQVTM and CDR2 ANQGSEA. There are 14 residues in the CDR3. As DNA, the CDR3 is TGCAGCGCCGGGACTAGCGTAAACACAGATACGCAGTATTTT. Protein: CSAGTSVNTDTQYF.

The V call is TRBV2, the J call TRBJ1-2, with 11 bases aligning to TRBD1. This CDR3 contains 14 residues. Germline V gene sequence: CDR1 SNHLY, CDR2 FYNNEI. The V segment lost 5 bases and the J segment 4 bases; nucleotides outside the gene matches: 3. DNA of the CDR3: TGTGCCAGCAGTCGGACAGGGGGCTCCTATGGCTACACCTTC. It codes for CASSRTGGSYGYTF.

This clonotype was observed at least ten times. The V and J genes are TRBV7-9 and TRBJ2-6, with a tentative D call TRBD1 (6 bases). V lost 8 bases and J lost 2, with 10 bases in between. The CDR3 spans 14 residues. The V gene's germline CDR1 is SEHNR and CDR2 FQNEAQ (reference sequence). DNA of the CDR3: TGTGCCAGCGACGAGGGGGCTGGGGCCAACGTCCTGACTTTC. Translating it yields CASDEGAGANVLTF. The entire variable domain, with the rest obtained from reference TRBV7-9 and TRBJ2-6, is as follows: DTGVSQNPRHKITKRGQNVTFRCDPISEHNRLYWYRQTLGQGPEFLTYFQNEAQLEKSRLLSDRFSAERPKGSFSTLEIQRTEQGDSAMYLCASDEGAGANVLTFGAGSRLTVL.

Notes on this clonotype: The junction departs from germline at one end; a sequencing error may be responsible. The chain recombines TRBV18 with TRBJ2-5; either TRBD1 or TRBD2 may fit D (5 bases each). This CDR3 is built from 14 residues. Germline-derived CDR1 and CDR2 are KGHSH and LQKENI. CDR3 amino acids: CASSPQRGQKTQYF. The CDR3 DNA reads as TGTGCCAGCTCACCCCAACGGGGCCAAAAGACCCAGTACTTC.

The chain joins TRBV7-2 to TRBJ2-5, with D unclear. The CDR3 extends over 14 amino acids. Per germline, CDR1 SGHTA and CDR2 FQGNSA. Trimming pared 5 bases from V and 4 bases from J, leaving 14 bases between. The CDR3 DNA sequence: TGTGCCAGCAGCCCCGGGTCAACCAGAGAGACCCAGTACTTC. Its protein product is CASSPGSTRETQYF.

The chain joins TRBV5-1 to TRBJ2-3; D unclear. V gave up 6 bases and J gave up 4 bases, with 15 bases separating them. The V gene's germline CDR1 is SGHRS and CDR2 YFSETQ. The CDR3 runs 14 residues. The CDR3 coding sequence is TGCGCCAGCACGATTCAAGCCGTGGCAGATACGCAGTATTTT. It specifies CASTIQAVADTQYF. Together with reference TRBV5-1 and TRBJ2-3, the CDR3 gives the full variable domain: KAGVTQTPRYLIKTRGQQVTLSCSPISGHRSVSWYQQTPGQGLQFLFEYFSETQRNKGNFPGRFSGRQFSNSRSEMNVSTLELGDSALYLCASTIQAVADTQYFGPGTRLTVL.

The V call is TRBV7-2, the J call TRBJ2-1; D may be TRBD1 or TRBD2 (7 bases each). This CDR3 contains 17 residues. Trimming took off 3 bases at V and 3 bases at J, with 18 bases between the two ends. Germline V gene lookup returns CDR1 SGHTA and CDR2 FQGNSA. CDR3 DNA sequence: TGTGCCAGCAGCTTGGACAGGCCGCTAGCGGACTACAATGAGCAGTTCTTC. Protein product: CASSLDRPLADYNEQFF.

The chain uses TRBV3-1 and TRBJ2-5; D is unresolved. Per germline, CDR1 LGHDT and CDR2 YNNKEL (reference sequence). The CDR3 consists of 13 residues. V was pared by 4 bases and J by 5 bases, with 11 bases between. The CDR3 DNA is TGTGCCAGCAGCCCCGCAGAGCGCGAGACCCAGTACTTC. Its translation is CASSPAERETQYF.

The chain links TRBV5-4 to TRBJ1-2, with D maybe TRBD1 (5 bases). The germline V gene encodes CDR1 SGHNT and CDR2 YYREEE (reference sequence). Trimming shortened V by 1 base and J by 7 bases, and 17 bases separated the two germline ends. The CDR3 extends over 15 amino acids. CDR3 residues: CASSLMYQGGRGYTF. In nucleotides, the CDR3 is TGTGCCAGCAGCTTGATGTATCAGGGTGGACGTGGCTACACCTTC.

This clonotype was counted ten times or more. The chain combines TRBV7-9 with TRBJ1-2, with 9 bases that match TRBD1. There are 14 residues in the CDR3. Germline V gene data show CDR1 as SEHNR and CDR2 as FQNEAQ (reference sequence). V was clipped by 5 bases and J by 2 bases; unmatched bases: 3. DNA of the CDR3: TGTGCCAGCAGCCGACAGGGGGAGAACTATGGCTACACCTTC. It specifies CASSRQGENYGYTF. The full variable domain, rest sourced from reference TRBV7-9 and TRBJ1-2, is DTGVSQNPRHKITKRGQNVTFRCDPISEHNRLYWYRQTLGQGPEFLTYFQNEAQLEKSRLLSDRFSAERPKGSFSTLEIQRTEQGDSAMYLCASSRQGENYGYTFGSGTRLTVV.

The chain recombines TRBV5-1 with TRBJ2-1; 8 nucleotides match TRBD2. There are 15 residues in the CDR3. In germline, CDR1 is SGHRS, CDR2 YFSETQ. With V trimmed by 4 bases and J by 7 bases, 10 bases remained unmatched. The CDR3, as DNA: TGCGCCAGCAGCCCGGCGGGGGGCCCCAAGAATGAGCAGTTCTTC. It codes for CASSPAGGPKNEQFF.

This clonotype was seen ten or more times. This sequence joins TRBV6-2 or TRBV6-3 and TRBJ1-1; a weak D match, TRBD1 (5 bases). Germline V gene sequence: CDR1 MNHEY, CDR2 SVGEGT. V was trimmed by 2 bases and J by 3 bases, leaving 10 bases between them. The CDR3 sequence is 14 residues long. CDR3 region: CASSYVGGDTEAFF. The CDR3 DNA follows: TGTGCCAGCAGTTACGTCGGGGGGGACACTGAAGCTTTCTTT.